The 26 T cell receptor beta chains reported below all come from one sample, sequenced in a study of CD8 T cells in ankylosing spondylitis. Antigen specificity for these receptors is unknown. Broader study findings: What seemed typical of ankylosing spondylitis blood was a TCR beta motif built from 7 or 8 highly homologous variants.

TCRdb independently ran MiXCR on the 5' RACE reads; one entry per CDR3 protein. The table includes more than 650,000 distinct CDR3 sequences, about 10% detected once. The source material was blood, either unsorted or a sorted T cell fraction (not recorded which). The receptor source for this set is a male donor with ankylosing spondylitis.

This clonotype was picked up a small number of times. The chain couples TRBV6-9 to TRBJ2-4; D not resolved. Per germline, CDR1 MNHGY and CDR2 SVAAGI. CDR3 length: 17 residues. V lost 7 bases to trimming and J lost 0 bases, with 19 bases between them. The CDR3 coding sequence is TGTGCCAGCATCACCCCCGTACAGTTACTAGCCAAAAACATTCAGTACTTC. As protein: CASITPVQLLAKNIQYF.

The CDR3 DNA reads TGCAGCGTGGTGAGCCGAAGGGGCTATGGCTACACCTTC. Translated: CSVVSRRGYGYTF. The chain joins TRBV29-1 to TRBJ1-2; D is perhaps TRBD1 (5 bases). V was pared by 6 bases and J by 4 bases, with 15 bases between. CDR1 SQVTM and CDR2 ANQGSEA come from the germline V gene. The CDR3 consists of 13 residues.

The J gene is TRBJ2-7, the V gene TRBV5-1; D possibly corresponds to TRBD1 (6 bases). Germline CDR1 is SGHRS and CDR2 is YFSETQ. The CDR3 totals 14 residues. V was pared by 2 bases and J by 2 bases, with 11 bases between. The CDR3, as DNA: TGCGCCAGCAGCTTTATCACAGGGACCTACGAGCAGTACTTC. This codes for CASSFITGTYEQYF.

J is TRBJ1-4 and V is TRBV4-3; D not resolved. CDR1 LGHNA and CDR2 YSLEER come from the germline V gene. The V gene lost 1 base and the J gene lost 3 bases, with 9 bases spanning the gap. This CDR3 comprises 15 residues. The CDR3 loop reads CASSQAKAPNEKLFF. The CDR3 DNA reads as TGCGCCAGCAGCCAAGCAAAGGCGCCTAATGAAAAACTGTTTTTT.

This clonotype has a count of ten or more. V is TRBV15 and J is TRBJ1-2; 10 bases line up with TRBD1. The CDR3 sequence is 14 residues long. Germline-derived CDR1 and CDR2 are LNHNV and YYDKDF (reference sequence). V shed 2 bases, J shed 7 bases, and the junction held 4 bases outside the gene matches. CDR3: CATSRTGTGAGYTF. Here the CDR3 DNA reads TGTGCCACCAGCAGAACCGGGACAGGGGCTGGCTACACCTTC. The entire variable domain, with the rest obtained from reference TRBV15 and TRBJ1-2, is as follows: DAMVIQNPRYQVTQFGKPVTLSCSQTLNHNVMYWYQQKSSQAPKLLFHYYDKDFNNEADTPDNFQSRRPNTSFCFLDIRSPGLGDTAMYLCATSRTGTGAGYTFGSGTRLTVV.

This clonotype was detected ten times or more. The rearrangement links TRBV4-3 to TRBJ1-3; D may be TRBD1 (6 bases). V gave up 5 bases and J gave up 4 bases, with 15 bases separating them. The CDR3 totals 15 residues. CDR1 and CDR2 from the germline V gene are LGHNA and YSLEER. This CDR3 is CASSFTGLEGNTIYF. The DNA of the CDR3 is TGCGCCAGCAGCTTCACAGGGTTGGAAGGAAACACCATATATTTT.

The CDR3 DNA is TGTGCCATCAGTGAGTCGTCTAGGACAGGGACTTTGTACTTC. As protein: CAISESSRTGTLYF. The chain combines TRBV10-3 with TRBJ2-4; 8 bases align to TRBD1. V was pared by 0 bases and J by 15 bases, with 10 bases of the junction left unmatched. The CDR3 consists of 14 residues. Germline V gene data show CDR1 as ENHRY and CDR2 as SYGVKD.

The chain joins TRBV7-6 to TRBJ1-1, with TRBD1 matching 9 bases. The V gene's germline CDR1 is SGHVS and CDR2 FNYEAQ. The CDR3 is made up of 16 amino acids. V lost 0 bases to trimming and J lost 6 bases; unmatched junction nucleotides: 8. The CDR3 region is CASSLAPDRGYAEAFF. The CDR3, as DNA: TGTGCCAGCAGCTTAGCCCCGGACAGGGGCTACGCTGAAGCTTTCTTT.

This clonotype was seen only a few times. The chain joins TRBV5-1 to TRBJ2-3; tentative D call: TRBD2 (6 bases). Trimming took 0 bases from V and 2 from J, leaving 13 bases between them. There are 16 residues in the CDR3. Germline V lookup: CDR1 SGHRS, CDR2 YFSETQ. CDR3 loop: CASSLARELFTDTQYF. CDR3 in DNA: TGCGCCAGCAGCTTGGCCCGGGAGTTATTCACAGATACGCAGTATTTT.

The V call is TRBV7-6, the J call TRBJ1-3; D uncertain. CDR3 length equals 17 residues. The V end lost 1 base, the J end lost 0 bases, and 13 bases lay between the germline ends. CDR1 and CDR2 (germline): SGHVS, FNYEAQ. DNA for the CDR3: TGTGCCAGCAGCTTAGGAAATGCGGAGGCCTCTGGAAACACCATATATTTT. Translating it yields CASSLGNAEASGNTIYF.

V gene TRBV20-1 combines with J gene TRBJ2-3; a weak D match, TRBD2 (7 bases). Trimming removed 2 bases at V and 4 bases at J, with 22 bases between. The germline CDR1 and CDR2 sequences are DFQATT and SNEGSKA (reference sequence). This CDR3 spans 17 amino acids. The CDR3: CSARPTSRGGSPDTQYF. CDR3 in DNA: TGCAGTGCTAGACCAACGAGCAGGGGCGGGAGCCCAGATACGCAGTATTTT.

This clonotype was counted ten times or more. The V gene is TRBV20-1, the J gene TRBJ1-1; 10 bases are a match to TRBD1. This CDR3 has 14 amino acids. With V trimmed by 5 bases and J by 2 bases, 5 bases remained unmatched. Germline V lookup: CDR1 DFQATT, CDR2 SNEGSKA (reference sequence). In DNA form, the CDR3 reads TGCAGTGCTCCGACAGGGGGCGGTAACACTGAAGCTTTCTTT. Its protein is CSAPTGGGNTEAFF.

This clonotype was detected many times. The V and J genes are TRBV20-1 and TRBJ1-4; D might be TRBD1 (5 bases). This CDR3 comprises 15 residues. CDR1 and CDR2 (germline): DFQATT, SNEGSKA (reference sequence). Deletions cut 2 bases from V and 6 bases from J, with 16 bases between. In DNA form, the CDR3 reads TGCAGTGCTAGAAGTCCCAGGGCCGGTGATGAAAAACTGTTTTTT. Residues: CSARSPRAGDEKLFF.

This clonotype was counted ten times or more. The V call is TRBV20-1, the J call TRBJ2-1; 13 bases line up with TRBD2. The CDR3 length is 15 residues. Germline V gene sequence: CDR1 DFQATT, CDR2 SNEGSKA (reference sequence). V was pared by 4 bases and J by 3 bases, with 3 bases of the junction left unmatched. This CDR3 reads CSAKTSGGYYNEQFF. The CDR3 nucleotides are TGCAGTGCTAAGACTAGCGGGGGGTACTACAATGAGCAGTTCTTC.

This clonotype was seen only a few times. The V gene is TRBV28, the J gene TRBJ2-7; no firm D call. Per germline, CDR1 MDHEN and CDR2 SYDVKM. The length of the CDR3 is 14 residues. V lost 7 bases, J lost 0 bases, and 13 bases lay in between. The CDR3 region has the DNA TGTGCCAGCACCGATGTGGTTAGCTCCTACGAGCAGTACTTC. This gives the protein CASTDVVSSYEQYF.

This clonotype was counted many times. The V call is TRBV7-9, the J call TRBJ2-7; D ambiguous. Germline V gene sequence: CDR1 SEHNR, CDR2 FQNEAQ (reference sequence). V lost 5 bases and J 6 bases, leaving 11 bases between the germline ends. The CDR3 covers 12 residues. CDR3 sequence reads: CASSRTSGEQYF. CDR3 coding DNA: TGTGCCAGCAGCCGGACGTCGGGCGAGCAGTACTTC.

This clonotype was observed once. This rearrangement joins TRBV30 to TRBJ2-2, with a weak D call TRBD1 (5 bases). Germline loops: CDR1 GTSNPN, CDR2 SVGIG (reference sequence). V was clipped by 0 bases and J by 6 bases, with 8 bases between them. CDR3 length equals 13 residues. CDR3 amino acids: CAWSVGAPGELFF. CDR3 DNA sequence: TGTGCCTGGAGTGTTGGGGCTCCCGGGGAGCTGTTTTTT.

This clonotype showed up just a few times. The chain is built from TRBV7-6 and TRBJ2-5; no clear D gene. Germline CDR1 is SGHVS and CDR2 is FNYEAQ. The V end lost 2 bases, the J end lost 8 bases, and 9 bases lay between the germline ends. CDR3 size: 12 residues. The CDR3 coding sequence is TGTGCCAGCAGCTTATTCGGCATCACCCAGTACTTC. Its translation is CASSLFGITQYF.

A remark on this clonotype: One junction end disagrees with the germline gene, perhaps due to a read error. CDR3 protein: CASSLEPGKETQHF. Written as DNA, the CDR3 is TGTGCCAGCAGCTTAGAGCCGGGGAAAGAGACCCAGCACTTC. The V gene is TRBV7-2, the J gene TRBJ2-5, with D tentatively TRBD2 (5 bases). The CDR3 covers 14 residues. The germline gives CDR1 SGHTA, CDR2 FQGNSA.

The rearrangement uses TRBV12-3 or TRBV12-4 and TRBJ2-5, with a tentative D call TRBD1 (5 bases). Trimming pared 5 bases from V and 7 bases from J, leaving 20 bases between. The CDR3 extends over 15 amino acids. The CDR3 region has the DNA TGTGCCAGCAGTCTACCAGTAGGGGCCCATGGGACCCAGTACTTC. Amino acids: CASSLPVGAHGTQYF.

Points on this clonotype: A much larger clone lies one base from this, so it may be a read error. This chain links TRBV7-2 with TRBJ2-5; a weak D match, TRBD1 (5 bases). This CDR3 region has 14 residues. Per the germline V gene, CDR1 is SGHTA and CDR2 is FQGNSA. As DNA, the CDR3 is TGTGCCAGCAGCTTACCAGGGCCACAAGAGACCCGGTACTTC. This encodes CASSLPGPQETRYF.

This chain joins TRBV29-1 and TRBJ1-4; TRBD1 matches at 7 bases. With 7 bases clipped from V and 6 bases from J, the junction kept 11 bases outside the gene matches. Per germline, CDR1 SQVTM and CDR2 ANQGSEA. The CDR3 totals 14 residues. In DNA form, the CDR3 reads TGCAGCGCAACCGACAGGGTGGTAGATGAAAAACTGTTTTTT. Its translation: CSATDRVVDEKLFF.

This clonotype was observed many times. Relative to the germline gene, one junction end is altered; a read error may explain this. The CDR3, as DNA: TGCGCCAGCACTAGGGACACCTCCACAGATACGCGGTATTTT. Translation gives CASTRDTSTDTRYF. The V call is TRBV5-1, the J call TRBJ2-3, with D possibly TRBD1 on 6 matching bases. Germline CDR1 is SGHRS and CDR2 is YFSETQ. The CDR3 consists of 14 residues.

This clonotype was found once. This sequence joins TRBV5-6 and TRBJ2-7; TRBD1 agrees at 9 bases. V lost 0 bases to trimming and J lost 2 bases; unmatched junction nucleotides: 6. Looked up from germline, CDR1 is SGHDT and CDR2 is YYEEEE. This CDR3 contains 16 residues. The CDR3 loop reads CASSLGTGQGAYEQYF. The CDR3 DNA reads TGTGCCAGCAGCTTGGGCACGGGACAGGGCGCCTACGAGCAGTACTTC. Together with reference TRBV5-6 and TRBJ2-7, the CDR3 gives the full variable domain: DAGVTQSPTHLIKTRGQQVTLRCSPKSGHDTVSWYQQALGQGPQFIFQYYEEEERQRGNFPDRFSGHQFPNYSSELNVNALLLGDSALYLCASSLGTGQGAYEQYFGPGTRLTVT.

V gene TRBV5-1 combines with J gene TRBJ1-4; D gene uncertain. The V end lost 10 bases, the J end lost 4 bases, and 17 bases lay between the germline ends. CDR1 is SGHRS and CDR2 is YFSETQ in the germline V gene. The CDR3 loop spans 14 amino acids. The CDR3 here is CASSGAASNEKLFF. CDR3 DNA sequence: TGCGCCTCGTCCGGAGCGGCTAGTAATGAAAAACTGTTTTTT.

This clonotype has at least ten counts. The V gene is TRBV5-1, the J gene TRBJ1-1, with D possibly being TRBD1 (5 bases). Trimming cost V 0 bases and J 0 bases, with 9 bases left between them. Germline lookup yields CDR1 SGHRS and CDR2 YFSETQ. The length of the CDR3 is 15 residues. The CDR3 is CASSLGTGLNTEAFF. The CDR3 coding sequence is TGCGCCAGCAGCTTGGGTACAGGCTTGAACACTGAAGCTTTCTTT.